The rows below give T cell receptor beta chains drawn from one sample of a study of blood T cell repertoires in COVID-19. The data were produced by immunoSEQ multiplex PCR, yet TCRdb's version contains in-frame clones alone and is incomplete. Of approximately 300,000 clones in the sample, 70% to 90% were seen once. The sample was PBMCs or T cells enriched from blood (not recorded which). These TCRs come from a woman aged 25 to 39 who had recovered from COVID-19. CDR3s include the opening cysteine and the closing phenylalanine or tryptophan. The D gene is left open where the match is weak. Rows may omit the clone size; those that give it use once, few, many or a size class.

TRBV11-2,.,TRBJ2-2,.,CASSLGLGTIFGELFF,TGTGCCAGCAGCTTAGGTTTGGGGACAATTTTCGGGGAGCTGTTTTTT
TRBV27,.,TRBJ1-1,.,CASSTSGGRAFF,TGTGCCAGCAGCACTAGCGGGGGGCGAGCTTTCTTT
TRBV5-1,.,TRBJ1-4,once,CASRPAGVTNEKLFF,TGCGCCAGCAGACCCGCCGGGGTTACTAATGAAAAACTGTTTTTT
TRBV24-1,TRBD2,TRBJ2-1,.,CATSGSGGAGYNEQFF,TGTGCCACCAGTGGGAGCGGGGGGGCGGGCTACAATGAGCAGTTCTTC
TRBV5-1,.,TRBJ1-3,.,CASSSPGSGNTIYF,TGCGCCAGCAGCTCCCCGGGATCTGGAAACACCATATATTTT
TRBV9,TRBD1,TRBJ1-2,.,CASSATAPGQRLNYGYTF,TGTGCCAGCAGCGCCACAGCTCCGGGACAGCGGCTGAACTATGGCTACACCTTC
TRBV7-3,TRBD1,TRBJ1-2,.,CASSPSSRDRLDGYTF,TGTGCCAGCAGCCCCTCTAGCCGGGACAGGTTGGATGGCTACACCTTC
TRBV12-3/TRBV12-4,.,TRBJ1-3,few,CASNARGDTIYF,TGTGCCAGCAACGCCCGGGGAGACACCATATATTTT
TRBV5-1,.,TRBJ1-2,.,CASSLGQNRTTYGYTF,TGCGCCAGCAGCTTGGGACAGAATCGGACGACCTATGGCTACACCTTC
TRBV19,TRBD1,TRBJ2-1,.,CASRDRQGSSYNEQFF,TGTGCCAGTAGAGACAGACAGGGCAGCTCCTACAATGAGCAGTTCTTC
TRBV6-5,.,TRBJ1-2,.,CASTFGGAYTF,TGTGCCAGCACCTTTGGCGGGGCCTACACCTTC
TRBV6-5,TRBD1,TRBJ2-7,.,CASSYWGQGATYEQYF,TGTGCCAGCAGTTACTGGGGACAGGGGGCAACCTACGAGCAGTACTTC
TRBV11-2,.,TRBJ2-5,.,CASTHGLRETQYF,TGTGCCAGCACCCATGGCCTCCGAGAGACCCAGTACTTC
TRBV6-5,.,TRBJ1-6,.,CASSYRGQRENSPLHF,TGTGCCAGCAGTTACCGCGGACAGAGGGAAAATTCACCCCTCCACTTT
TRBV19,.,TRBJ2-1,once,CASSVTSRGLVDEQFF,TGTGCCAGTAGTGTCACTAGTCGGGGTCTTGTGGATGAGCAGTTCTTC
TRBV3-1/TRBV3-2,.,TRBJ1-2,.,CASSQAEGGYTF,TGTGCCAGCAGCCAAGCGGAGGGTGGCTACACCTTC
TRBV5-4,.,TRBJ2-4,.,CASSSEGVSKNIQYF,TGTGCCAGCAGCTCGGAGGGCGTTTCCAAAAACATTCAGTACTTC
TRBV18,TRBD1,TRBJ1-1,.,CASSPRAGGNSEAFF,TGTGCCAGCTCACCACGGGCAGGGGGAAATTCTGAAGCTTTCTTT
TRBV30,TRBD1,TRBJ1-2,.,CAGRDSGPYGYTF,TGTGCCGGGCGGGACAGTGGTCCCTATGGCTACACCTTC
TRBV7-9,.,TRBJ2-1,once,CASSLGGLARSYNEQFF,TGTGCCAGCAGCCTTGGAGGGCTAGCCCGCTCCTACAATGAGCAGTTCTTC
TRBV5-4,.,TRBJ1-1,.,CASSMADGLLGTEAFF,TGTGCCAGCAGCATGGCGGACGGTTTACTAGGCACTGAAGCTTTCTTT
TRBV30,.,TRBJ2-2,.,CACQGNTGELFF,TGTGCCTGCCAGGGGAACACCGGGGAGCTGTTTTTT
TRBV10-3,.,TRBJ1-2,.,CAISESGGGYTF,TGTGCCATCAGTGAGTCGGGAGGTGGCTACACCTTC
TRBV6-5,TRBD2,TRBJ2-3,.,CASSSQRRGGPDTQYF,TGTGCCAGCAGTTCCCAGAGGCGGGGGGGCCCAGATACGCAGTATTTT
TRBV5-1,.,TRBJ1-2,.,CASSLATGGWYGYTF,TGCGCCAGCAGCTTGGCCACAGGTGGTTGGTATGGCTACACCTTC
TRBV11-2,.,TRBJ2-1,.,CASRGGGRNEQFF,TGTGCCAGCAGGGGGGGTGGGCGCAATGAGCAGTTCTTC
TRBV18,TRBD1,TRBJ1-6,.,CASSLRQGGYNSPLHF,TGTGCCAGCTCGCTTCGACAGGGGGGTTATAATTCACCCCTCCACTTT
TRBV7-3,TRBD2,TRBJ2-1,.,CASSSGLAYNEQFF,TGTGCCAGCAGCTCCGGACTAGCCTACAATGAGCAGTTCTTC
TRBV19,.,TRBJ1-5,.,CASSIDDSKIGNQPQHF,TGTGCCAGTAGTATAGACGACAGCAAGATAGGCAATCAGCCCCAGCATTTT